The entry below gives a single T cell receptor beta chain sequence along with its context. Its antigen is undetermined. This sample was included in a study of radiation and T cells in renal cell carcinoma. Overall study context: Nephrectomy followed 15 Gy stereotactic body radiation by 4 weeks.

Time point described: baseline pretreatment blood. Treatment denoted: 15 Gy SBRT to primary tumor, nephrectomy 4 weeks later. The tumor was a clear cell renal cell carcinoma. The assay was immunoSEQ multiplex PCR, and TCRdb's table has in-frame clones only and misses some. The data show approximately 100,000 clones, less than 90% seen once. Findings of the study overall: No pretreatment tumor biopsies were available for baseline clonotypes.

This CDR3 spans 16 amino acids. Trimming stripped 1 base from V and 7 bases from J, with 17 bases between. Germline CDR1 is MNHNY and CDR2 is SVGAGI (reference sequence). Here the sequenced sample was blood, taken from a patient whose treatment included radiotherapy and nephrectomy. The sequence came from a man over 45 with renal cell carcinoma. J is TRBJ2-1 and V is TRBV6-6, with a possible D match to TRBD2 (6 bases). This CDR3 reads CASSYFGLASYNEQFF. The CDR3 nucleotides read TGTGCCAGCAGTTACTTCGGTCTAGCGAGTTATAATGAGCAGTTCTTC.